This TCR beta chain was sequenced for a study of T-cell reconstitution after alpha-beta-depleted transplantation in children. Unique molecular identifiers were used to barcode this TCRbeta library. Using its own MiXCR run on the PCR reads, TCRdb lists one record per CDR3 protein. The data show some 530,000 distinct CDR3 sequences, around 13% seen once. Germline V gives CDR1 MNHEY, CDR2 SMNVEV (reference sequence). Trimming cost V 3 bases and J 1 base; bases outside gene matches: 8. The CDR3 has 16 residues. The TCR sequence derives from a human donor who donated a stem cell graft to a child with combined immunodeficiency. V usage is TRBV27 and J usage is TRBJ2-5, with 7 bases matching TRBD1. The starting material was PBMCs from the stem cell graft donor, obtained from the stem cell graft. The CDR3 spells CASSFSTGKAQETQYF. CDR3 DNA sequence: TGTGCCAGCAGTTTCTCGACAGGGAAGGCCCAAGAGACCCAGTACTTC.